This T cell receptor beta chain was documented in a study of technical replicates of blood from several donors. This clone has only one observation. Clones were read by immunoSEQ multiplex PCR, and TCRdb kept only the in-frame ones, dropping some. The table shows more than 70,000 clones, with 93% occurring only once. Trimming took 2 bases from V and 1 from J; bases not matched to a gene: 4. The CDR3 runs to 15 residues. The V gene's germline CDR1 is MNHEY and CDR2 SVGAGI. This clonotype was obtained from a human donor in good health. The chain carries TRBV6-5 and TRBJ2-7, with 8 bases fitting TRBD1. The sample consisted of T cells isolated from PBMCs. CDR3 sequence: CASSYLTGGSYEQYF. The CDR3 DNA is TGTGCCAGCAGTTACCTTACAGGGGGGTCCTACGAGCAGTACTTC.